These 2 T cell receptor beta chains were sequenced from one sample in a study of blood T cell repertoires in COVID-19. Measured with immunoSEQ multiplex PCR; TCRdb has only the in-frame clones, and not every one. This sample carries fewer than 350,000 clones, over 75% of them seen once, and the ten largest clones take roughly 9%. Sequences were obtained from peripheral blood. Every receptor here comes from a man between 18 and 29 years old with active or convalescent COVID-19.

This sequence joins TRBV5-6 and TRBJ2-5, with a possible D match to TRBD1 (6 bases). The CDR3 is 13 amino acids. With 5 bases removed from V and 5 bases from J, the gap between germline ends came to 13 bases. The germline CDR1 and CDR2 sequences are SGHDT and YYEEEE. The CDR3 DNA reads TGTGCCAGCAGTTATCAGGGGTCGGAGACCCAGTACTTC. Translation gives CASSYQGSETQYF.

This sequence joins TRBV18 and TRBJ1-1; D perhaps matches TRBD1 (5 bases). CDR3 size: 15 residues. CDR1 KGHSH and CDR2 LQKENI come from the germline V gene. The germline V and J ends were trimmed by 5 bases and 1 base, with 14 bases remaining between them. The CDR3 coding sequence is TGTGCCAGCTCAATTGTGTTCGGACAGAACACTGAAGCTTTCTTT. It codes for CASSIVFGQNTEAFF.